The 5 T cell receptor beta chains reported below all come from one sample, sequenced in a study of T cell repertoires in ileal Crohn's disease. Assay used: immunoSEQ multiplex PCR; TCRdb lists only in-frame clones, some missing. The sample holds nearly 7,500 clones, around 70% seen once. The time point is: neoterminal ileum biopsy at postoperative endoscopy, about 6 months after surgery. Sequencing was done on a sample of ileal tissue. These TCRs come from an adult with Crohn's disease.

This chain uses TRBV30 with TRBJ1-6; a weak D match, TRBD1 (5 bases). Germline values: CDR1 GTSNPN, CDR2 SVGIG (reference sequence). Trimming took 5 bases from V and 0 from J, leaving 14 bases between them. The CDR3 spans 16 residues. CDR3 sequence: CAWGPGTNSYNSPLHF. In nucleotides, the CDR3 is TGTGCCTGGGGTCCGGGGACTAACTCCTATAATTCACCCCTCCACTTT. Complete variable domain (other parts from reference TRBV30 and TRBJ1-6): SQTIHQWPATLVQPVGSPLSLECTVEGTSNPNLYWYRQAAGRGLQLLFYSVGIGQISSEVPQNLSASRPQDRQFILSSKKLLLSDSGFYLCAWGPGTNSYNSPLHFGNGTRLTVT.

This clone was counted a single time. The chain recombines TRBV30 with TRBJ1-1; D remains unclear. CDR1 GTSNPN and CDR2 SVGIG come from the germline V gene (reference sequence). The CDR3 is made up of 17 amino acids. The V end lost 0 bases, the J end lost 0 bases, and 17 bases lay between the germline ends. The CDR3 loop is CAWSVSRLHGVNTEAFF. The CDR3 DNA reads TGTGCCTGGAGTGTCTCCAGGCTCCACGGGGTGAACACTGAAGCTTTCTTT.

The chain uses TRBV6-5 and TRBJ1-2; a possible D gene is TRBD1 (6 bases). The CDR3 is 12 residues long. V was cut by 7 bases and J by 4 bases, with 10 bases left in between. Germline V CDR1 and CDR2: MNHEY, SVGAGI. In nucleotides, the CDR3 is TGTGCCAGCACGGACAGCGGCTATGGCTACACCTTC. Its protein product is CASTDSGYGYTF.

The DNA of the CDR3 is TGTGCCATCAGACAACAGGGATTACACACTGAAGCTTTCTTT. This sequence encodes CAIRQQGLHTEAFF. The rearrangement joins TRBV10-3 to TRBJ1-1, with a weak D call TRBD1 (6 bases). V was pared by 6 bases and J by 3 bases, with 14 bases between. This CDR3 contains 14 residues. CDR1 and CDR2 from the germline V gene are ENHRY and SYGVKD.

The chain combines TRBV9 with TRBJ2-2; 9 bases are shared with TRBD2. The CDR3 sequence is 15 residues long. The J segment lost 8 bases and the V segment lost 2 bases, leaving 7 bases of the junction unmatched. Germline V gene lookup returns CDR1 SGDLS and CDR2 YYNGEE. For the CDR3, the DNA is TGTGCCAGCAGCGTGGAAGTAGCGGGGGTTGGGGAGCTGTTTTTT. It encodes CASSVEVAGVGELFF.